Listed here are 10 T cell receptor beta chains from one sample, sequenced in a study of control samples from healthy donors and cancer patients. The method was immunoSEQ multiplex PCR; TCRdb's version includes in-frame clones alone and lacks a portion of them. This sample's clone table lists 150,000 to 200,000 clones. The specimen was blood. All receptors derive from a woman in her 30s in good health.

V usage is TRBV27 and J usage is TRBJ1-1; D is uncertain. Germline V gene data show CDR1 as MNHEY and CDR2 as SMNVEV (reference sequence). The CDR3 extends over 15 amino acids. V was shortened by 5 bases and J by 5 bases, with 18 bases between the two germline ends. The CDR3 nucleotides are TGTGCCAGCAGTCTAACCGGGCCGGGGTGGACTGAAGCTTTCTTT. Its protein product is CASSLTGPGWTEAFF.

This chain joins TRBV2 and TRBJ2-7; D is possibly TRBD2 (7 bases). V was pared by 7 bases and J by 6 bases, with 16 bases between. CDR3 length equals 13 residues. CDR1 SNHLY and CDR2 FYNNEI come from the germline V gene. CDR3 in amino acids: CASNGGAASEQYF. Here the CDR3 DNA reads TGTGCCAGCAATGGGGGGGCCGCTAGCGAGCAGTACTTC.

The chain carries TRBV30 and TRBJ2-7, with no clear D. The V gene's germline CDR1 is GTSNPN and CDR2 SVGIG (reference sequence). Trimming pared 2 bases from V and 5 bases from J, leaving 10 bases between. The CDR3 is made up of 12 amino acids. The CDR3 region has the DNA TGTGCCTGGAGTTTTGGGATCCACGAGCAGTACTTC. The encoded protein is CAWSFGIHEQYF.

The genes are TRBV28 and TRBJ2-3; D is ambiguous. Trimming stripped 3 bases from V and 15 bases from J, with 16 bases between. The germline CDR1 and CDR2 sequences are MDHEN and SYDVKM. The CDR3 length is 12 residues. The CDR3 spells CASSFTGGQVYF. In DNA form, the CDR3 reads TGTGCCAGCAGTTTCACTGGCGGTCAGGTATATTTT.

The V gene is TRBV7-9, the J gene TRBJ2-7, with 8 bases lining up with TRBD1. Germline V gene sequence: CDR1 SEHNR, CDR2 FQNEAQ (reference sequence). The trim removed 5 bases at V and 1 base at J, leaving 4 bases unmatched. This CDR3 is built from 14 residues. CDR3 in amino acids: CASSLDRGSYEQYF. In DNA form, the CDR3 reads TGTGCCAGCAGCCTAGACAGGGGTTCCTACGAGCAGTACTTC.

V usage is TRBV5-1 and J usage is TRBJ1-1, with 7 bases identical to TRBD1. The CDR3 contains 16 residues. CDR1 is SGHRS, CDR2 YFSETQ, per germline. The ends lost 0 bases at V and 3 bases at J; junction bases unmatched: 8. CDR3 nucleotide sequence: TGCGCCAGCAGCTTGGCCAGGGGGTTTGGGTACACTGAAGCTTTCTTT. This sequence encodes CASSLARGFGYTEAFF.

This chain links TRBV6-4 with TRBJ1-1; D remains unclear. Looked up from germline, CDR1 is MRHNA and CDR2 is SNTAGT. Trimming left V 0 bases short and J 5 bases short, with 10 bases between. The CDR3 is 14 amino acids. CDR3 protein: CASSDSRQDTEAFF. The CDR3 coding sequence is TGTGCCAGCAGTGACTCAAGGCAGGATACTGAAGCTTTCTTT.

In nucleotides, the CDR3 is TGTGCCAGCAGTGTCCTCTCGACCGGGGAGCTGTTTTTT. Its protein is CASSVLSTGELFF. This rearrangement joins TRBV28 to TRBJ2-2; D is unresolved. Trimming shortened V by 5 bases and J by 5 bases, and 9 bases separated the two germline ends. The germline gives CDR1 MDHEN, CDR2 SYDVKM. The CDR3 consists of 13 residues. Full variable domain (missing parts from reference TRBV28 and TRBJ2-2): DVKVTQSSRYLVKRTGEKVFLECVQDMDHENMFWYRQDPGLGLRLIYFSYDVKMKEKGDIPEGYSVSREKKERFSLILESASTNQTSMYLCASSVLSTGELFFGEGSRLTVL.

The genes are TRBV21-1 and TRBJ1-4; TRBD1 reflects the table's D call only, with no check against the DNA. TRBV21-1 is assigned pseudogene status. This CDR3 is built from 17 residues. In DNA, the CDR3 is TGTGCCAGCAGCAAAGGGGACATAATGGGCCCCACCGAAAAACTGTTTTTT. Translation gives CASSKGDIMGPTEKLFF.

This sequence joins TRBV11-2 and TRBJ1-1, with D perhaps matching TRBD1 (6 bases). CDR1 is SGHAT, CDR2 FQNNGV, per germline. V lost 6 bases, J lost 2 bases, and 16 bases lay in between. CDR3 size: 15 residues. Here the CDR3 DNA reads TGTGCCAGCAGGATCGGCGGGGGCCCTAACACTGAAGCTTTCTTT. Amino acids: CASRIGGGPNTEAFF. The whole variable domain, filled in from reference TRBV11-2 and TRBJ1-1, reads EAGVAQSPRYKIIEKRQSVAFWCNPISGHATLYWYQQILGQGPKLLIQFQNNGVVDDSQLPKDRFSAERLKGVDSTLKIQPAKLEDSAVYLCASRIGGGPNTEAFFGQGTRLTVV.